A selection of T cell receptor beta chains follows, all from one sample in a study of T-cell reconstitution after alpha-beta-depleted transplantation in children. Each CDR3 protein gets one entry after TCRdb re-called the PCR reads with MiXCR. The table shows fewer than 350,000 distinct CDR3 sequences, with approximately 10% occurring only once. This specimen was peripheral blood, taken 180 days after TCRalphabeta/CD19-depleted stem cell transplant. The source of these receptors is a male patient under 10 years old who had a stem cell transplant for chronic granulomatous disease, so the T cells may come from the graft donor. Both conserved end residues are part of each CDR3. D genes are given only for firm matches. Some rows have no size entry. The others give once, few or many, or a class for an expanded clone.

D gene: TRBD1
J gene: TRBJ2-3
V gene: TRBV5-1
clone size: many
CDR3 protein: CASSLVKGASDTQYF
CDR3 DNA: TGCGCCAGCAGCTTGGTAAAGGGGGCCTCAGATACGCAGTATTTT

D gene: -
J gene: TRBJ1-5
V gene: TRBV7-2
clone size: many
CDR3 protein: CASSAQPTVSNQPQHF
CDR3 DNA: TGTGCCAGCAGCGCGCAACCCACGGTCAGCAATCAGCCCCAGCATTTT

D gene: TRBD1
J gene: TRBJ1-5
V gene: TRBV12-3/TRBV12-4
clone size: many
CDR3 protein: CASRWDSGNQPQHF
CDR3 DNA: TGTGCCAGCAGATGGGACAGCGGCAATCAGCCCCAGCATTTT

D gene: TRBD2
J gene: TRBJ2-7
V gene: TRBV20-1
clone size: many
CDR3 protein: CSAPDTSGGGYEQYF
CDR3 DNA: TGCAGTGCTCCCGATACTAGCGGAGGTGGTTACGAGCAGTACTTC

D gene: -
J gene: TRBJ2-3
V gene: TRBV5-1
clone size: many
CDR3 protein: CASSLLPTSTDTQYF
CDR3 DNA: TGCGCCAGCAGCCTCTTGCCTACTAGCACAGATACGCAGTATTTT

D gene: TRBD2
J gene: TRBJ2-1
V gene: TRBV9
clone size: many
CDR3 protein: CASSGGGTNNEQFF
CDR3 DNA: TGTGCCAGCAGCGGGGGAGGGACCAACAATGAGCAGTTCTTC

D gene: -
J gene: TRBJ2-1
V gene: TRBV25-1
clone size: few
CDR3 protein: CASSEEHLPVFHNEQFF
CDR3 DNA: TGTGCCAGCAGTGAAGAACACCTCCCCGTTTTTCACAATGAGCAGTTCTTC

D gene: -
J gene: TRBJ2-2
V gene: TRBV6-4
clone size: many
CDR3 protein: CASSEAPYTGELFF
CDR3 DNA: TGTGCCAGCAGTGAAGCGCCCTACACCGGGGAGCTGTTTTTT

D gene: TRBD1
J gene: TRBJ2-7
V gene: TRBV28
clone size: many
CDR3 protein: CASSLDRVNYEQYF
CDR3 DNA: TGTGCCAGCAGCCTGGACAGGGTTAACTACGAGCAGTACTTC

D gene: -
J gene: TRBJ1-6
V gene: TRBV28
clone size: many
CDR3 protein: CASSSPWVRGNSPLHF
CDR3 DNA: TGTGCCAGCAGTTCCCCCTGGGTAAGGGGTAATTCACCCCTCCACTTT

D gene: -
J gene: TRBJ2-7
V gene: TRBV20-1
clone size: many
CDR3 protein: CSARDSRQVDEQYF
CDR3 DNA: TGCAGTGCTAGAGACAGTCGGCAGGTGGACGAGCAGTACTTC

D gene: TRBD2
J gene: TRBJ2-3
V gene: TRBV12-3/TRBV12-4
clone size: -
CDR3 protein: CASSSELANTQYF
CDR3 DNA: TGTGCCAGCAGTTCTGAACTAGCGAATACGCAGTATTTT

D gene: -
J gene: TRBJ2-7
V gene: TRBV30
clone size: few
CDR3 protein: CAWSGLNWDEQYF
CDR3 DNA: TGTGCCTGGAGTGGCCTTAACTGGGACGAGCAGTACTTC

D gene: -
J gene: TRBJ2-7
V gene: TRBV29-1
clone size: many
CDR3 protein: CSVAGANEQYF
CDR3 DNA: TGCAGCGTTGCCGGCGCTAACGAGCAGTACTTC

D gene: -
J gene: TRBJ2-7
V gene: TRBV25-1
clone size: many
CDR3 protein: CASRGLWVSEQYF
CDR3 DNA: TGTGCCAGCAGGGGGTTATGGGTCTCCGAGCAGTACTTC

D gene: -
J gene: TRBJ2-3
V gene: TRBV24-1
clone size: many
CDR3 protein: CATSDLEPVNADTQYF
CDR3 DNA: TGTGCCACCAGTGATTTGGAACCCGTGAATGCAGATACGCAGTATTTT

D gene: -
J gene: TRBJ1-1
V gene: TRBV7-9
clone size: many
CDR3 protein: CASSYRTLRSLTEAFF
CDR3 DNA: TGTGCCAGCAGCTATAGGACACTCCGGAGTTTGACTGAAGCTTTCTTT

D gene: TRBD2
J gene: TRBJ2-3
V gene: TRBV20-1
clone size: many
CDR3 protein: CSARIAGGPSDTQYF
CDR3 DNA: TGCAGTGCTAGGATTGCGGGAGGGCCCTCAGATACGCAGTATTTT

D gene: -
J gene: TRBJ1-4
V gene: TRBV6-1
clone size: many
CDR3 protein: CASSERAWGKLFF
CDR3 DNA: TGTGCCAGCAGTGAACGGGCTTGGGGAAAACTGTTTTTT

D gene: TRBD2
J gene: TRBJ2-3
V gene: TRBV12-3/TRBV12-4
clone size: -
CDR3 protein: CAGSFGGGTDTQYF
CDR3 DNA: TGTGCCGGCAGTTTCGGGGGGGGCACAGATACGCAGTATTTT

D gene: TRBD1
J gene: TRBJ1-6
V gene: TRBV7-9
clone size: many
CDR3 protein: CASSQPEGALNSPLHF
CDR3 DNA: TGTGCCAGCAGCCAGCCTGAGGGGGCGCTTAATTCACCCCTCCACTTT

D gene: -
J gene: TRBJ2-1
V gene: TRBV15
clone size: many
CDR3 protein: CATSRDRGAANEQFF
CDR3 DNA: TGTGCCACCAGCAGAGATAGAGGAGCGGCGAATGAGCAGTTCTTC

D gene: -
J gene: TRBJ2-1
V gene: TRBV18
clone size: many
CDR3 protein: CASSRLVPDYEQFF
CDR3 DNA: TGTGCCAGCTCAAGACTAGTCCCCGACTATGAGCAGTTCTTC

D gene: TRBD2
J gene: TRBJ2-7
V gene: TRBV12-3/TRBV12-4
clone size: many
CDR3 protein: CASNGSGTSSEQYF
CDR3 DNA: TGTGCCAGCAACGGTAGCGGGACCTCTTCTGAGCAGTACTTC

D gene: -
J gene: TRBJ2-3
V gene: TRBV5-6
clone size: -
CDR3 protein: CASSFPPGGHRTDTQYF
CDR3 DNA: TGTGCCAGCAGCTTCCCTCCGGGGGGACACCGCACAGATACGCAGTATTTT

D gene: -
J gene: TRBJ2-2
V gene: TRBV28
clone size: many
CDR3 protein: CASSSSQGTGELFF
CDR3 DNA: TGTGCCAGCAGCTCCTCCCAGGGAACCGGGGAGCTGTTTTTT

D gene: -
J gene: TRBJ1-6
V gene: TRBV20-1
clone size: many
CDR3 protein: CSALNSPLHF
CDR3 DNA: TGCAGTGCACTAAATTCACCCCTCCACTTT

D gene: -
J gene: TRBJ1-2
V gene: TRBV9
clone size: many
CDR3 protein: CASSVAHNYGYTF
CDR3 DNA: TGTGCCAGCAGCGTAGCCCATAACTATGGCTACACCTTC

D gene: -
J gene: TRBJ2-1
V gene: TRBV19
clone size: many
CDR3 protein: CASSINSLVSYNEQFF
CDR3 DNA: TGTGCCAGTAGTATAAATTCCCTAGTTTCCTACAATGAGCAGTTCTTC

D gene: -
J gene: TRBJ2-5
V gene: TRBV20-1
clone size: many
CDR3 protein: CSARTGFLQETQYF
CDR3 DNA: TGCAGTGCTAGAACCGGGTTCCTTCAAGAGACCCAGTACTTC

D gene: -
J gene: TRBJ2-1
V gene: TRBV7-9
clone size: many
CDR3 protein: CASKGRGGEQFF
CDR3 DNA: TGTGCCAGCAAGGGCCGGGGTGGTGAGCAGTTCTTC

D gene: TRBD1
J gene: TRBJ2-3
V gene: TRBV12-3/TRBV12-4
clone size: few
CDR3 protein: CASSLARQGNSPSTDTQYF
CDR3 DNA: TGTGCCAGCAGTTTAGCGCGACAGGGAAACAGTCCTAGCACAGATACGCAGTATTTT

D gene: TRBD2
J gene: TRBJ2-1
V gene: TRBV19
clone size: -
CDR3 protein: CASRAGGKDNEQFF
CDR3 DNA: TGTGCCAGTAGAGCGGGAGGAAAGGACAATGAGCAGTTCTTC

D gene: TRBD2
J gene: TRBJ2-1
V gene: TRBV5-4
clone size: -
CDR3 protein: CASSFRGGGNEQFF
CDR3 DNA: TGTGCCAGCAGCTTTCGGGGGGGCGGAAATGAGCAGTTCTTC

D gene: TRBD2
J gene: TRBJ2-2
V gene: TRBV6-1
clone size: many
CDR3 protein: CASRSSGGARTTGELFF
CDR3 DNA: TGTGCCAGTCGTTCAAGCGGGGGCGCGAGAACAACCGGGGAGCTGTTTTTT

D gene: -
J gene: TRBJ2-5
V gene: TRBV18
clone size: many
CDR3 protein: CASSPRRQETQYF
CDR3 DNA: TGTGCCAGCTCACCAAGACGGCAAGAGACCCAGTACTTC

D gene: -
J gene: TRBJ2-2
V gene: TRBV7-9
clone size: many
CDR3 protein: CASSFGAANTGELFF
CDR3 DNA: TGTGCCAGCAGCTTCGGAGCCGCGAACACCGGGGAGCTGTTTTTT

D gene: -
J gene: TRBJ2-3
V gene: TRBV25-1
clone size: many
CDR3 protein: CASGLRLGDTQYF
CDR3 DNA: TGTGCCAGCGGGTTGAGACTTGGAGATACGCAGTATTTT

D gene: TRBD2
J gene: TRBJ2-5
V gene: TRBV7-2
clone size: many
CDR3 protein: CASSPTTYGLAGETQYF
CDR3 DNA: TGTGCCAGCAGCCCAACCACATACGGACTAGCTGGAGAGACCCAGTACTTC

D gene: TRBD2
J gene: TRBJ2-6
V gene: TRBV6-2/TRBV6-3
clone size: few
CDR3 protein: CASSSGTSGISGRGANVLTF
CDR3 DNA: TGTGCCAGCAGTTCTGGGACTAGCGGGATTTCAGGGCGTGGGGCCAACGTCCTGACTTTC

D gene: TRBD1
J gene: TRBJ2-2
V gene: TRBV7-2
clone size: many
CDR3 protein: CASSLRPAGTGGDTGELFF
CDR3 DNA: TGTGCCAGCAGCTTACGGCCCGCCGGGACAGGGGGCGACACCGGGGAGCTGTTTTTT